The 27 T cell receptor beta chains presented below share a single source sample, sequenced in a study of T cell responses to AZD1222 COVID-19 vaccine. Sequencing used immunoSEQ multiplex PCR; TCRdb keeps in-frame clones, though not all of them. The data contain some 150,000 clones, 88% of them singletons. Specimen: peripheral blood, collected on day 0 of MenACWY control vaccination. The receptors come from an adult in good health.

CDR3 DNA sequence: TGTGCCATTAACTCTCAGGGAGGCACTGAAGCTTTCTTT. Residues: CAINSQGGTEAFF. V and J are TRBV10-3 and TRBJ1-1, with D possibly TRBD1 on 5 matching bases. Trimming removed 9 bases at V and 4 bases at J, with 15 bases between. CDR1 and CDR2 from the germline V gene are ENHRY and SYGVKD. CDR3 length equals 13 residues.

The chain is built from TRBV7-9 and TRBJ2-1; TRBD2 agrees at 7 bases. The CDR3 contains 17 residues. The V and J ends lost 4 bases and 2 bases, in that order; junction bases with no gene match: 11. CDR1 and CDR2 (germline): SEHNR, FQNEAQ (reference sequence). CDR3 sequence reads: CASSSSPRGDPYNEQFF. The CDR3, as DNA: TGTGCCAGCAGCTCTTCCCCACGGGGGGACCCCTACAATGAGCAGTTCTTC.

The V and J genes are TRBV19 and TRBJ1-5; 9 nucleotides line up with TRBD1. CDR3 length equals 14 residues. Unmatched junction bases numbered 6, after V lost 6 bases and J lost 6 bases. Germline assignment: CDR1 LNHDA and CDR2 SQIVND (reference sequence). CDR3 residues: CASRVQGASQPQHF. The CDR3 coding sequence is TGTGCCAGTAGGGTACAGGGGGCGAGTCAGCCCCAGCATTTT.

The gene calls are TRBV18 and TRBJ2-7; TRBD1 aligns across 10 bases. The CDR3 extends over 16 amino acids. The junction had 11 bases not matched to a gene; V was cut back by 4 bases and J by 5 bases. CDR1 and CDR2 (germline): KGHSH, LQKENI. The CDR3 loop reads CASSLAIWTGGNEQYF. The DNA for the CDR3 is TGTGCCAGCTCACTGGCTATTTGGACAGGGGGGAACGAGCAGTACTTC.

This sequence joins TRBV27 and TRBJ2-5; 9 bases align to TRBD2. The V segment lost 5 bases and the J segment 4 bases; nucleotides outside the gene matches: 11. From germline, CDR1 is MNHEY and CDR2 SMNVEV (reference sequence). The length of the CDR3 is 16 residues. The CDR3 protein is CASSPRGGRATETQYF. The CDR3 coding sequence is TGTGCCAGCAGTCCTAGGGGCGGGAGGGCCACAGAGACCCAGTACTTC.

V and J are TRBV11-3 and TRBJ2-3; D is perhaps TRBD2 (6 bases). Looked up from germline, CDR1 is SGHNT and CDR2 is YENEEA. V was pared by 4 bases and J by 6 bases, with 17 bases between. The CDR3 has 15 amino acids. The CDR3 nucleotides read TGTGCCAGCAGCTCAGGCGGGACCACAGACGATACGCAGTATTTT. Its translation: CASSSGGTTDDTQYF.

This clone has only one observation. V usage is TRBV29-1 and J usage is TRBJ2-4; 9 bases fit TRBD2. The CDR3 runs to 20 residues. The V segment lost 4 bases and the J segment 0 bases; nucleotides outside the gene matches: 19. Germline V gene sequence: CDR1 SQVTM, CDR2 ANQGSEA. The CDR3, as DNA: TGCAGCGTTGCAATCTCCCCCGACAGCGGGAGGCCTATAGCCAAAAACATTCAGTACTTC. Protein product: CSVAISPDSGRPIAKNIQYF. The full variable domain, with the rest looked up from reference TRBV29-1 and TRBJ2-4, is SAVISQKPSRDICQRGTSLTIQCQVDSQVTMMFWYRQQPGQSLTLIATANQGSEATYESGFVIDKFPISRPNLTFSTLTVSNMSPEDSSIYLCSVAISPDSGRPIAKNIQYFGAGTRLSVL.

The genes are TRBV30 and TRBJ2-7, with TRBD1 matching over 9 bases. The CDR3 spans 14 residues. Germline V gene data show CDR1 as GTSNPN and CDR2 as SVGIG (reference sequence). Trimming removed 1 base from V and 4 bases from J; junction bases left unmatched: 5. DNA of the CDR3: TGTGCCTGGAGTGGGGACAGGGCCTTTTACGAGCAGTACTTC. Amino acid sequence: CAWSGDRAFYEQYF.

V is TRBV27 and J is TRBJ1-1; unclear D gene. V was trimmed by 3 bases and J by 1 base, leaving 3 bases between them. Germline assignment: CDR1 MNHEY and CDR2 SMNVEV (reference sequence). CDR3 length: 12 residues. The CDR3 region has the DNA TGTGCCAGCAGTTTTGGGAACACTGAAGCTTTCTTT. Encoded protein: CASSFGNTEAFF.

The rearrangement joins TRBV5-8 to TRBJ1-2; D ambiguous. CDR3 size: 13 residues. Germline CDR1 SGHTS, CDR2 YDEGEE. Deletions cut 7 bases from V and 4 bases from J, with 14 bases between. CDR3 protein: CASSRSSPYGYTF. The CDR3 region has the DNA TGTGCCAGCTCGCGCAGCTCTCCCTATGGCTACACCTTC.

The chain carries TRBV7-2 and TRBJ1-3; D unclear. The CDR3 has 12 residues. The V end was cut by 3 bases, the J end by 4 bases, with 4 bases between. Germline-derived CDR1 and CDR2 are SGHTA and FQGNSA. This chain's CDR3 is CASSFFGNTIYF. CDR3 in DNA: TGTGCCAGCAGCTTTTTCGGAAACACCATATATTTT.

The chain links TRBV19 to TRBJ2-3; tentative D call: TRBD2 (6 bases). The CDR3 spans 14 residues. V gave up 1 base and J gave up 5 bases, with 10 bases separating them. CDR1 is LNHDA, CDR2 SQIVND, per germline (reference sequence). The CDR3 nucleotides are TGTGCCAGTAGTATAGCGGGAGTGAAAGATACGCAGTATTTT. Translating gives CASSIAGVKDTQYF.

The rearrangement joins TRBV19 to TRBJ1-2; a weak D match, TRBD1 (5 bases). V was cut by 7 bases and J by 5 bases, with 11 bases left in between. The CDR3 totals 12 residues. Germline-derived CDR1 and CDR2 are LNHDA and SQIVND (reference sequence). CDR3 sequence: CASTGSWYGYTF. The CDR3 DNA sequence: TGTGCCAGTACAGGGTCTTGGTATGGCTACACCTTC.

CDR3 coding DNA: TGCGCCAGCAGCGAACAGGGTCGGGCTTTCTTT. It is translated as CASSEQGRAFF. This sequence joins TRBV5-1 and TRBJ1-1, with a weak D call TRBD1 (6 bases). This CDR3 comprises 11 residues. Germline V gives CDR1 SGHRS, CDR2 YFSETQ. V was shortened by 4 bases and J by 11 bases, with 12 bases between the two germline ends.

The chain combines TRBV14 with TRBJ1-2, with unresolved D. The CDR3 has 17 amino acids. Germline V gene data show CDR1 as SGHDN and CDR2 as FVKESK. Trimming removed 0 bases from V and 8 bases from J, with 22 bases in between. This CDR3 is CASSQDRGPGGAAGYTF. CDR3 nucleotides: TGTGCCAGCAGCCAAGATAGAGGGCCAGGTGGTGCCGCGGGCTACACCTTC.

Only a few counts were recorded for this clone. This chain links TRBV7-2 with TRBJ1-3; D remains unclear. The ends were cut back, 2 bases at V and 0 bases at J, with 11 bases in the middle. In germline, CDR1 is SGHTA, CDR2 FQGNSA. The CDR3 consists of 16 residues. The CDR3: CASSLRTVNSGNTIYF. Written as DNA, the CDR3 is TGTGCCAGCAGCTTACGGACCGTGAACTCTGGAAACACCATATATTTT.

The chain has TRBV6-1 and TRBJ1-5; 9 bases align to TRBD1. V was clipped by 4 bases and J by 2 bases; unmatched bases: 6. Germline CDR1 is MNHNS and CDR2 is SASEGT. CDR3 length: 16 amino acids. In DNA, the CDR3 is TGTGCCAGCAGTGGGGACAGGGTTTGGGGCAATCAGCCCCAGCATTTT. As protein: CASSGDRVWGNQPQHF.

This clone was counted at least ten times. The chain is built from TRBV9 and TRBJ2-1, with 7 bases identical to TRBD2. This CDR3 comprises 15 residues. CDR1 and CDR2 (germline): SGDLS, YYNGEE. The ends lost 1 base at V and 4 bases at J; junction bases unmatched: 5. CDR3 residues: CASSVRSGEYNEQFF. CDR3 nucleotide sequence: TGTGCCAGCAGCGTAAGGAGCGGGGAGTACAATGAGCAGTTCTTC.

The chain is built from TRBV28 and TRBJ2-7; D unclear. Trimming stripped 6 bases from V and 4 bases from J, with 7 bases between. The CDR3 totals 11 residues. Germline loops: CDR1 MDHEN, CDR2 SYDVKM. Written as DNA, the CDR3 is TGTGCCAGCAGCTGGGGATACGAGCAGTACTTC. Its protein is CASSWGYEQYF.

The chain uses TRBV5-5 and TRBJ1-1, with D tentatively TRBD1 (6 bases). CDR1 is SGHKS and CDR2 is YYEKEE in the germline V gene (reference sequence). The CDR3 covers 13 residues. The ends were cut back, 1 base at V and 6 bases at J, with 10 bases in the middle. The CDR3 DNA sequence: TGTGCCAGCAGCTTGTGGGACAACCCTGAAGCTTTCTTT. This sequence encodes CASSLWDNPEAFF.

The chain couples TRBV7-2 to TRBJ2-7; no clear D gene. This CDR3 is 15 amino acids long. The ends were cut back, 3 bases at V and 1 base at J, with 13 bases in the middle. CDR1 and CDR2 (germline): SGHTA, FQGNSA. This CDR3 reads CASSLSLLGSYEQYF. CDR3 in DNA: TGTGCCAGCAGCTTGTCACTCCTTGGGTCCTACGAGCAGTACTTC.

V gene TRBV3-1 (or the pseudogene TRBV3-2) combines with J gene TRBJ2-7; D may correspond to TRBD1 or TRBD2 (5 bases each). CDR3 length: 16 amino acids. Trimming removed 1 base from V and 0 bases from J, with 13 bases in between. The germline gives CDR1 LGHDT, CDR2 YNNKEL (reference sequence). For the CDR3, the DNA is TGTGCCAGCAGCCAAGGGAGGTGGGGCGCCTCCTACGAGCAGTACTTC. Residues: CASSQGRWGASYEQYF.

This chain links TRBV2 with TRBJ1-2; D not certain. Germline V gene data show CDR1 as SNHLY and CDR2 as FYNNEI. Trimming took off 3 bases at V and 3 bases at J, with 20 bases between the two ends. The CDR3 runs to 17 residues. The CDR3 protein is CASSDLPIPGPHYGYTF. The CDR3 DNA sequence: TGTGCCAGCAGTGATCTTCCCATTCCCGGGCCCCACTATGGCTACACCTTC.

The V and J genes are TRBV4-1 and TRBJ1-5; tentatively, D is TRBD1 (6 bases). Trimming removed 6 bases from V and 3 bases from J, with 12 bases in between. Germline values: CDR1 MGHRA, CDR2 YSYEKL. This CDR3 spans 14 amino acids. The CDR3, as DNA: TGCGCCAGCAGGTCTCAGGGGTACAATCAGCCCCAGCATTTT. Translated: CASRSQGYNQPQHF.

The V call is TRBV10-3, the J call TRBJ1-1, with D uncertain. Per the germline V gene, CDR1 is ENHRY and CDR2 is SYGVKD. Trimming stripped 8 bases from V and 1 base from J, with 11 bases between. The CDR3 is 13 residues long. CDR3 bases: TGTGCCATCCGTGCCGTGGCGAACACTGAAGCTTTCTTT. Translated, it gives CAIRAVANTEAFF.

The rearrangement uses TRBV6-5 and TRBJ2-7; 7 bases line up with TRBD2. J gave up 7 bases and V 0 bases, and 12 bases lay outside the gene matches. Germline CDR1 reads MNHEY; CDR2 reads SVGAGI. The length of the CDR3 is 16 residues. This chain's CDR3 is CASSYSFNGGEEEQYF. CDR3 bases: TGTGCCAGCAGTTACTCGTTTAATGGGGGGGAGGAGGAGCAGTACTTC.

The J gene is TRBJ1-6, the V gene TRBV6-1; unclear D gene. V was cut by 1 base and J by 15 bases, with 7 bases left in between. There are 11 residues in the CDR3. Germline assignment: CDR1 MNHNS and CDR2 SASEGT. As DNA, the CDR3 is TGTGCCAGCAGTGAAGAGCAGTTCCTCCACTTT. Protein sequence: CASSEEQFLHF.